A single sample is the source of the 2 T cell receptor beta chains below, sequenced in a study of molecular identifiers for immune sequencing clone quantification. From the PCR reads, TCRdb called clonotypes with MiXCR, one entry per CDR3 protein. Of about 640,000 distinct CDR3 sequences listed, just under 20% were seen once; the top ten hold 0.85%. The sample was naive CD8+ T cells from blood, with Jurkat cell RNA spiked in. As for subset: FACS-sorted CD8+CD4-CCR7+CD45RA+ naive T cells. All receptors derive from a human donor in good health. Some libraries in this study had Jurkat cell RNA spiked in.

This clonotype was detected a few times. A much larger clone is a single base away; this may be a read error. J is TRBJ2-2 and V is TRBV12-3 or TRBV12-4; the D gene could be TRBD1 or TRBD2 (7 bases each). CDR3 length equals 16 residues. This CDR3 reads CASSLRGGQYGGGLFF. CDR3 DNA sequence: TGTGCCAGCAGTTTAAGAGGGGGCCAGTACGGCGGGGGGCTGTTTTTT.

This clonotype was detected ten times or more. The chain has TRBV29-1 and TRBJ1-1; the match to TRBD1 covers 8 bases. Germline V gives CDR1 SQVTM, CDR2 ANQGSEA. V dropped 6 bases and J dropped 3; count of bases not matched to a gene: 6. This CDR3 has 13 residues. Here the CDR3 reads CSVYRGSYTEAFF. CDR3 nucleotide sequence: TGCAGCGTCTACAGGGGGTCTTACACTGAAGCTTTCTTT.